One and the same sample provided the 22 T cell receptor beta chains below, sequenced in a study of technical replicates of blood from a handful of donors. The method was immunoSEQ multiplex PCR; TCRdb's version includes in-frame clones alone and lacks a portion of them. This table holds more than 45,000 clones, over 85% found once. Sequencing input: PBMCs. The receptors were sampled from a human donor in good health. Some clones in this sample may be carry-over from other donors' samples.

This sequence joins TRBV30 and TRBJ2-5; 7 nucleotides agree with TRBD1. The CDR3 spans 14 residues. Germline-derived CDR1 and CDR2 are GTSNPN and SVGIG (reference sequence). Unmatched junction bases numbered 10, after V lost 3 bases and J lost 6 bases. CDR3 amino acids: CAWRSTGRSQTQYF. For the CDR3, the DNA is TGTGCCTGGAGATCGACAGGGCGGTCGCAGACCCAGTACTTC.

This chain uses TRBV6-6 with TRBJ1-6, with TRBD1 as a possible D gene (6 bases). Looked up from germline, CDR1 is MNHNY and CDR2 is SVGAGI (reference sequence). V lost 2 bases and J 9 bases, leaving 14 bases between the germline ends. The CDR3 runs 15 residues. Written as DNA, the CDR3 is TGTGCCAGCAGTTACCCCAATACAGGGACTTCACCCCTCCACTTT. Protein product: CASSYPNTGTSPLHF.

The DNA of the CDR3 is TGTGCCAGCAGCTTAGGGTTAGCGGGCCCCAGGGATACGCAGTATTTT. Translation: CASSLGLAGPRDTQYF. This chain connects TRBV7-3 to TRBJ2-3; 7 bases match TRBD2. The CDR3 totals 16 residues. V lost 2 bases, J lost 6 bases, and 11 bases stayed unmatched. Germline V CDR1 and CDR2: SGHTA, FQGTGA.

V gene TRBV15 combines with J gene TRBJ1-2, with D tentatively TRBD1 (5 bases). The CDR3 consists of 14 residues. Germline V gene lookup returns CDR1 LNHNV and CDR2 YYDKDF (reference sequence). Trimming pared 0 bases from V and 4 bases from J, leaving 9 bases between. The CDR3 DNA reads as TGTGCCACCAGCAGAGAAGGAGGGGCCTATGGCTACACCTTC. Translated: CATSREGGAYGYTF. The full variable domain, rest sourced from reference TRBV15 and TRBJ1-2, is DAMVIQNPRYQVTQFGKPVTLSCSQTLNHNVMYWYQQKSSQAPKLLFHYYDKDFNNEADTPDNFQSRRPNTSFCFLDIRSPGLGDTAMYLCATSREGGAYGYTFGSGTRLTVV.

This chain links TRBV6-5 with TRBJ1-2; 7 bases agree with TRBD1. This CDR3 comprises 12 residues. V shed 8 bases and J 8 bases; nucleotides not matched to a gene: 8. Germline-derived CDR1 and CDR2 are MNHEY and SVGAGI. CDR3 nucleotide sequence: TGTGCCAGCCGGGACAGCCGATCGGGCTACACCTTC. Encoded protein: CASRDSRSGYTF.

This clone was observed a single time. The chain recombines TRBV18 with TRBJ2-5; 8 bases map to TRBD1. This CDR3 contains 16 residues. The germline gives CDR1 KGHSH, CDR2 LQKENI. After removal of 4 bases from V and 0 bases from J, the junction contained 7 bases not matched to a gene. The CDR3: CASSRNRGTNQETQYF. The CDR3 DNA reads TGTGCCAGCTCACGAAACAGGGGGACCAACCAAGAGACCCAGTACTTC.

The chain couples TRBV7-2 to TRBJ2-7, with TRBD1 as a possible D gene (5 bases). Germline V CDR1 and CDR2: SGHTA, FQGNSA. The CDR3 has 14 amino acids. V was cut by 5 bases and J by 0 bases, with 11 bases left in between. CDR3 sequence: CASSAYRSSYEQYF. The CDR3 bases are TGTGCCAGCAGCGCATACAGGAGCTCCTACGAGCAGTACTTC.

The chain is built from TRBV29-1 and TRBJ2-2; possibly TRBD2 for D (5 bases). With 7 bases removed from V and 1 base from J, the gap between germline ends came to 10 bases. Germline CDR1 and CDR2: SQVTM and ANQGSEA. The CDR3 spans 13 residues. The CDR3 sequence: CSGRGRNTGELFF. CDR3 nucleotide sequence: TGCAGCGGACGTGGGAGGAACACCGGGGAGCTGTTTTTT.

The chain employs TRBV7-6 and TRBJ2-3; D not resolved. Trimming left V 5 bases short and J 4 bases short, with 10 bases between. The CDR3 is 13 amino acids. Germline CDR1 is SGHVS and CDR2 is FNYEAQ. The CDR3 protein is CASSTTSPDTQYF. As DNA, the CDR3 is TGTGCCAGCAGCACTACATCCCCAGATACGCAGTATTTT.

This sequence joins TRBV29-1 and TRBJ1-1, with D perhaps TRBD1 (5 bases). V was pared by 6 bases and J by 0 bases, with 14 bases between. This CDR3 is built from 14 residues. CDR1 and CDR2 from the germline V gene are SQVTM and ANQGSEA. The CDR3 region has the DNA TGCAGCGTCTCTAAGACAGTCATGAACACTGAAGCTTTCTTT. Residues: CSVSKTVMNTEAFF.

This sequence joins TRBV5-8 and TRBJ2-1, with D possibly being TRBD2 (5 bases). The CDR3 runs 12 residues. V was shortened by 4 bases and J by 4 bases, with 6 bases between the two germline ends. Germline lookup yields CDR1 SGHTS and CDR2 YDEGEE. This chain's CDR3 is CASSRGYNEQFF. CDR3 bases: TGTGCCAGCAGCCGGGGTTACAATGAGCAGTTCTTC.

The chain employs TRBV10-3 and TRBJ2-5; 8 nucleotides line up with TRBD2. Losses at the gene ends were 6 bases for V and 2 bases for J; bases not matched to a gene: 2. Germline assignment: CDR1 ENHRY and CDR2 SYGVKD. CDR3 length: 13 residues. CDR3 nucleotides: TGTGCCATCAGGGGGACTAGTCAAGAGACCCAGTACTTC. It translates to CAIRGTSQETQYF.

CDR3: CAWSVGTSRYTDTQYF. The CDR3 DNA reads TGTGCCTGGAGTGTAGGGACTAGCCGCTACACAGATACGCAGTATTTT. The chain couples TRBV30 to TRBJ2-3; 9 bases match TRBD2. The CDR3 runs 16 residues. J lost 2 bases, V lost 0 bases, and 6 bases had no gene match. Germline V CDR1 and CDR2: GTSNPN, SVGIG (reference sequence).

This clone was seen just once. The J gene is TRBJ2-1, the V gene TRBV5-8; 7 nucleotides match TRBD1. With 0 bases clipped from V and 8 bases from J, the junction kept 5 bases outside the gene matches. Germline V CDR1 and CDR2: SGHTS, YDEGEE. The CDR3 has 14 amino acids. The CDR3 region is CASSLEGARYEQFF. The DNA for the CDR3 is TGTGCCAGCAGCTTGGAGGGGGCTAGGTATGAGCAGTTCTTC.

This chain uses TRBV7-9 with TRBJ2-6; tentative D call: TRBD2 (6 bases). The CDR3 has 16 residues. Trimming stripped 4 bases from V and 4 bases from J, with 14 bases between. Per the germline V gene, CDR1 is SEHNR and CDR2 is FQNEAQ (reference sequence). The CDR3 nucleotides are TGTGCCAGCAGCTCCATGGGGGGTGCCGGGGCCAACGTCCTGACTTTC. Its protein product is CASSSMGGAGANVLTF.

J is TRBJ1-1 and V is TRBV18; 8 nucleotides line up with TRBD1. J lost 8 bases, V lost 3 bases, and 5 bases had no gene match. This CDR3 comprises 13 residues. Germline CDR1 is KGHSH and CDR2 is LQKENI. The CDR3 region has the DNA TGTGCCAGCTCACCGACAGGGGTGCAGGAAGCTTTCTTT. Its translation: CASSPTGVQEAFF.

The chain recombines TRBV7-2 with TRBJ1-2, with D perhaps TRBD1 (5 bases). V gave up 0 bases and J gave up 8 bases, with 19 bases separating them. There are 16 residues in the CDR3. In germline, CDR1 is SGHTA, CDR2 FQGNSA. The CDR3 DNA follows: TGTGCCAGCAGCTTAGCGCGGGAGGGGAGGGGACTGGGCTACACCTTC. Its translation: CASSLAREGRGLGYTF.

The CDR3 is CASSRPTGLSNSPLHF. The CDR3 DNA sequence: TGTGCCAGCAGCCGCCCTACAGGGTTGTCGAATTCACCCCTCCACTTT. This chain uses TRBV5-6 with TRBJ1-6, with TRBD1 as a possible D gene (6 bases). The CDR3 is 16 residues long. The germline V gene has CDR1 SGHDT and CDR2 YYEEEE. V was trimmed by 4 bases and J by 7 bases, leaving 18 bases between them.

V usage is TRBV6-5 and J usage is TRBJ1-5; TRBD1 might be the D (5 bases). V gave up 0 bases and J gave up 5 bases, with 11 bases separating them. This CDR3 has 15 residues. CDR1 is MNHEY, CDR2 SVGAGI, per germline. CDR3 sequence: CASSYSSGGDQPQHF. CDR3 nucleotide sequence: TGTGCCAGCAGTTACTCGTCCGGGGGGGATCAGCCCCAGCATTTT.

This clone was recorded once. The chain joins TRBV6-5 to TRBJ1-2; 8 bases are shared with TRBD1. CDR3 length equals 14 residues. Losses at the gene ends were 6 bases for V and 8 bases for J; bases not matched to a gene: 11. Germline CDR1 and CDR2: MNHEY and SVGAGI. CDR3 residues: CASRLDGTGRGYTF. The CDR3 bases are TGTGCCAGCAGGCTGGACGGGACAGGAAGGGGCTACACCTTC.

The CDR3 here is CASSDLLVLRGSPLHF. In DNA, the CDR3 is TGTGCCAGCAGTGATCTTCTAGTCCTACGGGGTTCACCCCTCCACTTT. V usage is TRBV6-1 and J usage is TRBJ1-6; D gene ambiguous. Looked up from germline, CDR1 is MNHNS and CDR2 is SASEGT. CDR3 length: 16 amino acids. V was clipped by 3 bases and J by 9 bases, with 18 bases between them.

The chain links TRBV19 to TRBJ2-3; TRBD1 matches at 7 bases. V was pared by 6 bases and J by 6 bases, with 12 bases of the junction left unmatched. This CDR3 contains 15 residues. The germline V gene has CDR1 LNHDA and CDR2 SQIVND (reference sequence). The CDR3 loop is CASRTSTGRIDTQYF. CDR3 bases: TGTGCCAGTAGGACCTCGACAGGGCGGATCGATACGCAGTATTTT.